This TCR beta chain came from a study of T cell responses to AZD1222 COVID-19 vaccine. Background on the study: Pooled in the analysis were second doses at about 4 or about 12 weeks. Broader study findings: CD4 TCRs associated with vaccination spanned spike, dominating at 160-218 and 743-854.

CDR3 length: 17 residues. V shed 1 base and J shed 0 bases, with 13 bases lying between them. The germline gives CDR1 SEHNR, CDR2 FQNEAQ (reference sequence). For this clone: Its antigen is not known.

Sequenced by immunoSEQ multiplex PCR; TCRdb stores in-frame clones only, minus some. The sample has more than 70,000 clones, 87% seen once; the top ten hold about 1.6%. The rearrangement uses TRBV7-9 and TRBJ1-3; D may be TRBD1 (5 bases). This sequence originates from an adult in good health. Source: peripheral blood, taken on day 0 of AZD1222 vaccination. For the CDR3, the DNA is TGTGCCAGCAGCTTAGGTCTGCGGGGCACCTCTGGAAACACCATATATTTT. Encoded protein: CASSLGLRGTSGNTIYF.